The 14 T cell receptor beta chains listed next were all sequenced from one sample in a study of T-cell reconstitution after alpha-beta-depleted transplantation in children (dated by TCRdb to about 2016). This specimen's treatment or condition label, per the study, means: allogeneic hematopoietic cell transplantation with graft depleted of TCRalphabeta T cells and CD19 B cells. Libraries were made using PCR. TCRdb records Illumina HiSeq 2500 as the sequencer. TCR libraries were prepared with molecular barcoding, using unique molecular identifiers to normalize TCRbeta repertoire quantification. TCRdb handled the public reads itself, with Q25 trimming in fastp and clone calling in MiXCR, and kept productive beta chains. A single entry per CDR3 protein holds the most common genes and DNA from its merged rows. This sample holds about 130,000 distinct CDR3 sequences; around 9.8% were observed only once. The leading ten clones occupy less than 25% of the sample.

Material: PBMCs, mostly from graft donor cells, obtained 180 days after TCRalphabeta/CD19-depleted stem cell transplant. The source of these receptors is a girl younger than two who had a stem cell transplant for combined immunodeficiency, so the T cells may come from the graft donor.

This clonotype turned up a few times. DNA for the CDR3: TGCAGTGCTCGACTAGCGGGAGGGCCTAGCTACGAGCAGTACTTC. This translates into CSARLAGGPSYEQYF. The V call is TRBV20-1, the J call TRBJ2-7; 14 bases line up with TRBD2. The CDR3 consists of 15 residues. Germline CDR1 is DFQATT and CDR2 is SNEGSKA (reference sequence). With V trimmed by 5 bases and J by 3 bases, 6 bases remained unmatched.

As for this clonotype: Its ends do not fully match the called genes, so a read error is possible. This rearrangement joins TRBV7-2 to TRBJ2-7; 7 positions match TRBD2. From germline, CDR1 is SGHTA and CDR2 FQGNSA. CDR3 length equals 14 residues. This CDR3 reads CATSLEAGFNEQYF. CDR3 nucleotide sequence: TGTGCCACCAGCTTAGAAGCGGGGTTCAACGAGCAGTACTTC.

This clonotype was counted between two and nine times. The V and J genes are TRBV5-5 and TRBJ2-1; 12 bases agree with TRBD2. V shed 1 base and J 4 bases; nucleotides not matched to a gene: 3. The germline gives CDR1 SGHKS, CDR2 YYEKEE (reference sequence). This CDR3 contains 16 residues. The CDR3 sequence is CASSLTGLAGYNEQFF. CDR3 nucleotide sequence: TGTGCCAGCAGCTTGACCGGACTAGCGGGGTACAATGAGCAGTTCTTC. The full variable domain, rest sourced from reference TRBV5-5 and TRBJ2-1, is DAGVTQSPTHLIKTRGQQVTLRCSPISGHKSVSWYQQVLGQGPQFIFQYYEKEERGRGNFPDRFSARQFPNYSSELNVNALLLGDSALYLCASSLTGLAGYNEQFFGPGTRLTVL.

This clonotype has only a few counts. This chain connects TRBV7-2 to TRBJ2-2; 7 bases are shared with TRBD1. CDR3 length equals 17 residues. The junction had 13 bases not matched to a gene; V was cut back by 5 bases and J by 4 bases. CDR1 and CDR2 (germline): SGHTA, FQGNSA. CDR3 sequence: CASSRTRQGWGTGELFF. Written as DNA, the CDR3 is TGTGCCAGCAGCCGGACCAGACAGGGATGGGGCACCGGGGAGCTGTTTTTT. The full variable domain, completed using reference TRBV7-2 and TRBJ2-2, is GAGVSQSPSNKVTEKGKDVELRCDPISGHTALYWYRQSLGQGLEFLIYFQGNSAPDKSGLPSDRFSAERTGGSVSTLTIQRTQQEDSAVYLCASSRTRQGWGTGELFFGEGSRLTVL.

This sequence joins TRBV24-1 and TRBJ2-3, with 7 bases identical to TRBD1. This CDR3 spans 16 amino acids. The V gene's germline CDR1 is KGHDR and CDR2 SFDVKD. Losses at the gene ends were 3 bases for V and 2 bases for J; bases not matched to a gene: 7. The CDR3 protein is CATSDPRGKDTDTQYF. The CDR3 nucleotides read TGTGCCACCAGTGATCCCAGGGGGAAGGACACAGATACGCAGTATTTT.

There are many counts of this clonotype. The gene calls are TRBV20-1 and TRBJ2-5, with 12 bases matching TRBD2. J gave up 2 bases and V 3 bases, and 10 bases lay outside the gene matches. Germline CDR1 DFQATT, CDR2 SNEGSKA (reference sequence). The length of the CDR3 is 17 residues. The CDR3 sequence is CSASRLAGGPRQETQYF. CDR3 sequence (DNA): TGCAGTGCTAGTAGGCTAGCGGGAGGGCCGCGGCAAGAGACCCAGTACTTC.

Ten or more counts support this clonotype. This chain links TRBV27 with TRBJ2-3; 8 nucleotides agree with TRBD1. This CDR3 spans 12 amino acids. The V gene end was trimmed by 6 bases and the J gene end by 6 bases; junction bases not matched to a gene: 2. Germline CDR1 and CDR2: MNHEY and SMNVEV (reference sequence). The CDR3 bases are TGTGCCAGCAGGGACAGGGTGGATACGCAGTATTTT. Protein sequence: CASRDRVDTQYF.

This clonotype was picked up a small number of times. The chain joins TRBV27 to TRBJ2-7; tentatively, D is TRBD2 (6 bases). V gave up 2 bases and J gave up 3 bases, with 17 bases separating them. The germline V gene encodes CDR1 MNHEY and CDR2 SMNVEV (reference sequence). This CDR3 has 16 amino acids. The CDR3 loop reads CASSLDYPGTLYEQYF. The DNA for the CDR3 is TGTGCCAGCAGTTTAGACTACCCGGGGACTCTCTACGAGCAGTACTTC.

Note on this clonotype: At one end the junction does not follow the germline gene, possibly because of a read error. The V and J genes are TRBV5-5 and TRBJ2-2; possibly TRBD2 for D (5 bases). From germline, CDR1 is SGHKS and CDR2 YYEKEE (reference sequence). This CDR3 is 14 amino acids long. CDR3 protein: CASSLWQYTGDLFF. DNA of the CDR3: TGTGCCAGCAGCTTGTGGCAGTACACCGGGGATCTGTTTTTT.

This chain links TRBV20-1 with TRBJ2-3; TRBD2 agrees at 10 bases. This CDR3 comprises 14 residues. J gave up 1 base and V 6 bases, and 4 bases lay outside the gene matches. Per the germline V gene, CDR1 is DFQATT and CDR2 is SNEGSKA (reference sequence). CDR3 in amino acids: CSARLAGRTDTQYF. The CDR3 DNA reads as TGCAGTGCGAGACTAGCGGGCCGCACAGATACGCAGTATTTT.

In nucleotides, the CDR3 is TGTGCCAGCTCACCACGCTCCGGCGGAAACACCGGGGAGCTGTTTTTT. Its translation is CASSPRSGGNTGELFF. The rearrangement links TRBV18 to TRBJ2-2; D is uncertain. Germline V gene data show CDR1 as KGHSH and CDR2 as LQKENI. Deletions cut 1 base from V and 2 bases from J, with 11 bases between. The CDR3 consists of 16 residues.

This clonotype appeared many times. The rearrangement joins TRBV10-3 to TRBJ2-1; 11 bases are shared with TRBD2. Germline CDR1 is ENHRY and CDR2 is SYGVKD. The V segment lost 8 bases and the J segment 4 bases; nucleotides outside the gene matches: 22. The CDR3 loop spans 20 amino acids. The CDR3 here is CAIGTNLMVSGRAGYNEQFF. As DNA, the CDR3 is TGTGCCATCGGTACCAACCTAATGGTTAGCGGGAGGGCCGGATACAATGAGCAGTTCTTC.

This chain joins TRBV6-2 or TRBV6-3 and TRBJ2-7; 7 bases align to TRBD2. This CDR3 region has 14 residues. Germline V CDR1 and CDR2: MNHEY, SVGEGT. After removal of 6 bases from V and 2 bases from J, the junction contained 7 bases not matched to a gene. In DNA form, the CDR3 reads TGTGCCAGCAGACCTGGGAGGGTAGCCTACGAGCAGTACTTC. It yields the protein CASRPGRVAYEQYF.

The genes are TRBV20-1 and TRBJ2-2; possible D gene TRBD1, 5 bases. The CDR3 loop spans 15 amino acids. Germline V gene sequence: CDR1 DFQATT, CDR2 SNEGSKA (reference sequence). The V end was cut by 2 bases, the J end by 1 base, with 11 bases between. CDR3 residues: CSARPLDRNTGELFF. DNA for the CDR3: TGCAGTGCTAGACCCTTAGACAGGAACACCGGGGAGCTGTTTTTT.